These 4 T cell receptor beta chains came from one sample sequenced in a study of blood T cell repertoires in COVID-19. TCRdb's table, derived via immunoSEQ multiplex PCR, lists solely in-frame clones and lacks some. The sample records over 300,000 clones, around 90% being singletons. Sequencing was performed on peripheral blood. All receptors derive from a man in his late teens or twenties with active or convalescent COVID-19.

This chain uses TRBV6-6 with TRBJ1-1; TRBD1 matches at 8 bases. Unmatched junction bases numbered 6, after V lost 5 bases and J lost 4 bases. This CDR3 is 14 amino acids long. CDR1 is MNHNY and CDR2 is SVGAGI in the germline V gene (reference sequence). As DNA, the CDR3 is TGTGCCAGCAGTGCCTCGACAGGGGTCACTGAAGCTTTCTTT. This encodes CASSASTGVTEAFF.

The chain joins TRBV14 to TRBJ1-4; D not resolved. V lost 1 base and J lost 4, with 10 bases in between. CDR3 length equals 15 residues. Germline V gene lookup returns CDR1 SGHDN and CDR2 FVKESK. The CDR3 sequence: CASSQGLTLNEKLFF. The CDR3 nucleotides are TGTGCCAGCAGCCAAGGCTTGACTCTTAATGAAAAACTGTTTTTT.

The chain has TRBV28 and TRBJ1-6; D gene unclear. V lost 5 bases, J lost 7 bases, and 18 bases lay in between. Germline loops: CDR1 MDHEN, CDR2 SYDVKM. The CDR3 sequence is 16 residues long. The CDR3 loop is CASSAPSEVSNSPLHF. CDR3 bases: TGTGCCAGCAGTGCCCCGTCTGAGGTTTCCAATTCACCCCTCCACTTT.

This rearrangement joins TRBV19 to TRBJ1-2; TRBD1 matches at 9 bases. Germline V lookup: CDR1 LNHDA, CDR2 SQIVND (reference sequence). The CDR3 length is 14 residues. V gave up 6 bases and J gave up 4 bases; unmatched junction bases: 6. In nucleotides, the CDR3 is TGTGCCAGTAGGGATGACAGGGGGATCTATGGCTACACCTTC. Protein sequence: CASRDDRGIYGYTF.